The rows below give T cell receptor beta chains drawn from one sample of a study of T cell responses to AZD1222 COVID-19 vaccine. Assay: immunoSEQ multiplex PCR; the TCRdb copy retains only in-frame clones and omits some. The data contain more than 100,000 clones, approximately 88% of them seen just once; the ten biggest clones take up more than 3%. The sample here was peripheral blood, taken on day 0 of AZD1222 vaccination. These TCRs come from an adult in good health. The CDR3 runs from the conserved cysteine through the conserved F or W. The D gene is left open where the match is weak. Clone size, where shown, is once, few, many, or a class for clones that have expanded.

NA	NA	TRBV2	TRBJ1-3	CASTGVPGNTIYF	TGTGCCAGCACCGGGGTCCCTGGAAACACCATATATTTT
NA	NA	TRBV6-5	TRBJ1-5	CASSYGARQPQHF	TGTGCCAGCAGTTACGGGGCCCGGCAGCCCCAGCATTTT
NA	NA	TRBV16	TRBJ1-5	CASGTYQNNQPQHF	TGTGCCAGCGGTACATACCAAAACAATCAGCCCCAGCATTTT
NA	NA	TRBV6-5	TRBJ1-2	CASSYQHGAGGYTF	TGTGCCAGCAGTTACCAACATGGGGCTGGTGGCTACACCTTC
NA	NA	TRBV7-3	TRBJ1-2	CASSSGGGGYTF	TGTGCCAGCAGCTCGGGGGGAGGTGGCTACACCTTC
NA	NA	TRBV5-1	TRBJ1-1	CASSLASVNTEAFF	TGCGCCAGCAGCTTGGCCTCGGTGAACACTGAAGCTTTCTTT
NA	TRBD2	TRBV7-2	TRBJ2-3	CASSRGGPHTDTQYF	TGTGCCAGCAGCCGGGGGGGCCCTCACACAGATACGCAGTATTTT
NA	NA	TRBV9	TRBJ1-2	CASSASGPKGYTF	TGTGCCAGCAGCGCTAGCGGTCCGAAGGGCTACACCTTC
NA	TRBD1	TRBV25-1	TRBJ1-2	CASSVGGGPYGYTF	TGTGCCAGCAGTGTCGGAGGGGGCCCCTATGGCTACACCTTC
NA	NA	TRBV7-2	TRBJ1-2	CASSLSMGWGYGYTF	TGTGCCAGCAGCTTATCTATGGGGTGGGGCTATGGCTACACCTTC
NA	NA	TRBV3-1/TRBV3-2	TRBJ1-5	CASSQNTGGNQPQHF	TGTGCCAGCAGCCAAAACACAGGTGGTAATCAGCCCCAGCATTTT
NA	NA	TRBV21-1	TRBJ1-5	CASSRNQPQHF	TGTGCCAGCAGCAGAAATCAGCCCCAGCATTTT
NA	NA	TRBV29-1	TRBJ2-1	CSVPDRQRPDGEQFF	TGCAGCGTTCCGGATAGACAGCGCCCCGATGGTGAGCAGTTCTTC
NA	NA	TRBV29-1	TRBJ2-4	CSVTVELAKNIQYF	TGCAGCGTTACGGTCGAATTAGCCAAAAACATTCAGTACTTC
NA	NA	TRBV5-1	TRBJ1-1	CASSLSSTGMNTEAFF	TGCGCCAGCAGCTTGAGTAGTACGGGGATGAACACTGAAGCTTTCTTT
NA	NA	TRBV27	TRBJ1-5	CASSLSGDSNQPQHF	TGTGCCAGCAGTTTATCAGGAGATAGCAATCAGCCCCAGCATTTT
NA	NA	TRBV6-5	TRBJ2-5	CASSYGGLLQETQYF	TGTGCCAGCAGTTATGGAGGACTGTTACAAGAGACCCAGTACTTC
NA	NA	TRBV28	TRBJ2-3	CASSPALGTVTDTQYF	TGTGCCAGCAGTCCCGCACTAGGGACGGTCACAGATACGCAGTATTTT
few	NA	TRBV2	TRBJ2-5	CASSGGGVQETQYF	TGTGCCAGCAGTGGGGGCGGGGTTCAAGAGACCCAGTACTTC
NA	NA	TRBV7-2	TRBJ1-1	CASSFFWNTEAFF	TGTGCCAGCAGCTTTTTCTGGAACACTGAAGCTTTCTTT
NA	TRBD1	TRBV19	TRBJ1-1	CASSIDFEGATTEAFF	TGTGCCAGTAGTATAGATTTTGAGGGGGCGACCACTGAAGCTTTCTTT
NA	NA	TRBV28	TRBJ1-2	CASSQVRNGYTF	TGTGCCAGCAGTCAGGTTCGAAATGGCTACACCTTC
NA	NA	TRBV6-5	TRBJ1-1	CASSYSMGGTEAFF	TGTGCCAGCAGTTACTCTATGGGGGGCACTGAAGCTTTCTTT
NA	TRBD1	TRBV18	TRBJ2-2	CASSPPSQGAGTGELFF	TGTGCCAGCTCACCACCGAGTCAGGGGGCCGGGACCGGGGAGCTGTTTTTT
NA	NA	TRBV21-1	TRBJ1-1	CASSKAIMESDTEAFF	TGTGCCAGCAGCAAAGCTATAATGGAGTCTGACACTGAAGCTTTCTTT
NA	TRBD1	TRBV7-2	TRBJ1-2	CASSWTGSYGYTF	TGTGCCAGCAGCTGGACAGGGAGCTATGGCTACACCTTC
NA	TRBD1	TRBV19	TRBJ2-1	CASRADRGFRPDNEQFF	TGTGCCAGTAGAGCCGACAGGGGATTCCGCCCAGACAATGAGCAGTTCTTC
NA	NA	TRBV28	TRBJ2-4	CASSYRNIQYF	TGTGCCAGCAGTTACAGGAACATTCAGTACTTC
NA	NA	TRBV10-2	TRBJ1-2	CASKSPGTNYGYTF	TGCGCCAGCAAAAGCCCTGGAACTAACTATGGCTACACCTTC
few	TRBD1	TRBV27	TRBJ1-5	CASSLLGGGGRPQHF	TGTGCCAGCAGTTTATTAGGGGGCGGCGGTCGGCCCCAGCATTTT
NA	NA	TRBV7-9	TRBJ1-2	CASVTVRGYTF	TGTGCCAGCGTGACGGTGCGGGGCTACACCTTC
NA	NA	TRBV10-3	TRBJ1-5	CAISESGVGNQPQHF	TGTGCCATCAGTGAATCGGGGGTAGGCAATCAGCCCCAGCATTTT
NA	NA	TRBV3-1/TRBV3-2	TRBJ1-1	CASRPQGQGPEAFF	TGTGCCAGCAGACCCCAGGGCCAGGGACCTGAAGCTTTCTTT
NA	TRBD1	TRBV28	TRBJ1-1	CASSLWDRGRGNTEAFF	TGTGCCAGCAGTTTATGGGACAGGGGGCGAGGGAACACTGAAGCTTTCTTT
NA	TRBD1	TRBV15	TRBJ1-1	CATGEGQGLRAFF	TGTGCCACCGGCGAGGGACAGGGGCTGAGAGCTTTCTTT
NA	NA	TRBV4-2	TRBJ2-3	CASSQDPDFSSTDTQYF	TGTGCCAGCAGCCAAGACCCCGACTTCTCTAGCACAGATACGCAGTATTTT
NA	NA	TRBV25-1	TRBJ2-2	CASSGDQNTGELFF	TGTGCCAGCAGCGGGGACCAGAACACCGGGGAGCTGTTTTTT
many	NA	TRBV5-1	TRBJ1-5	CASSLEGPNQPQHF	TGCGCCAGCAGCTTGGAGGGGCCCAATCAGCCCCAGCATTTT
NA	NA	TRBV29-1	TRBJ1-2	CSATRANYGYTF	TGCAGCGCCACTAGGGCCAATTATGGCTACACCTTC
NA	NA	TRBV12-3/TRBV12-4	TRBJ1-5	CASWVGGNQPQHF	TGTGCCAGCTGGGTAGGTGGGAATCAGCCCCAGCATTTT
NA	NA	TRBV5-1	TRBJ1-2	CASSSTGPIGGYTF	TGCGCCAGCAGCTCCACCGGCCCTATAGGTGGCTACACCTTC
NA	TRBD1	TRBV7-3	TRBJ1-1	CASSLGQGDTEAFF	TGTGCCAGCAGCTTGGGACAGGGTGACACTGAAGCTTTCTTT
NA	TRBD1	TRBV7-2	TRBJ1-1	CASSPDRGQAFF	TGTGCCAGCAGCCCCGACAGGGGACAGGCTTTCTTT
NA	TRBD1	TRBV3-1/TRBV3-2	TRBJ1-3	CASSTTGVGNTIYF	TGTGCCAGCAGCACGACAGGGGTGGGAAACACCATATATTTT
NA	NA	TRBV7-3	TRBJ1-1	CASSLDSMNTEAFF	TGTGCCAGCAGCTTAGACAGCATGAACACTGAAGCTTTCTTT
few	TRBD1	TRBV6-1	TRBJ1-1	CASSEQGAGTEAFF	TGTGCCAGCAGTGAACAGGGGGCAGGCACTGAAGCTTTCTTT
NA	NA	TRBV4-2	TRBJ1-2	CASSQDPGLGGYTF	TGTGCCAGCAGCCAAGATCCAGGGCTGGGGGGCTACACCTTC
NA	TRBD1	TRBV6-5	TRBJ1-2	CASRGTGHGYTF	TGTGCCAGCAGGGGGACAGGGCATGGCTACACCTTC
NA	NA	TRBV25-1	TRBJ1-1	CASSEYRAQNTEAFF	TGTGCCAGCAGTGAATACAGGGCCCAGAACACTGAAGCTTTCTTT
NA	NA	TRBV5-4	TRBJ1-5	CASSLGGLNQPQHF	TGTGCCAGCAGCTTAGGTGGGTTAAATCAGCCCCAGCATTTT
NA	NA	TRBV6-5	TRBJ2-5	CASSYRIGGETQYF	TGTGCCAGCAGTTACCGGATAGGCGGGGAGACCCAGTACTTC
NA	NA	TRBV19	TRBJ1-2	CASSIAYRDYGYTF	TGTGCCAGTAGTATAGCTTACAGGGACTATGGCTACACCTTC
NA	TRBD1	TRBV10-3	TRBJ2-1	CAITTSAGGISSSYNEQFF	TGTGCCATCACCACCAGCGCAGGGGGCATCTCGAGCTCCTACAATGAGCAGTTCTTC
NA	TRBD1	TRBV15	TRBJ1-2	CATSRDQVAGGGYTF	TGTGCCACCAGCAGAGATCAGGTGGCAGGGGGCGGCTACACCTTC
once	TRBD1	TRBV9	TRBJ1-4	CASSINDRGCEKLFF	TGTGCCAGCAGCATCAATGACAGGGGTTGTGAAAAACTGTTTTTT